The present T cell receptor beta chain was sequenced within a study of OX40 agonist ivuxolimab in advanced cancers. Across the study: Ivuxolimab is a fully human IgG2 antibody that activates OX40 (CD134). Partial responses were recorded for three patients, including one with hepatocellular carcinoma and two with cutaneous melanoma.

In the case of this clone: Its antigen is not known.

Germline values: CDR1 LGHNA, CDR2 YSLEER. V lost 0 bases, J lost 5 bases, and 7 bases stayed unmatched. This CDR3 spans 15 amino acids. Study results and caveats: Within 6 weeks, CD4+ and CD8+ blood T cells expanded clonally at 0.1 to 3.0 mg/kg.

The assay was immunoSEQ multiplex PCR, and TCRdb's table has in-frame clones only and misses some. The table has about 99,000 clones, approximately 95% seen once. The sequence was collected from an adult with an advanced solid tumor such as melanoma, head and neck, liver or kidney cancer. This material consisted of CD4+ or CD8+ T cells sorted from blood, taken in a trial of the OX40 agonist ivuxolimab. J is TRBJ2-7 and V is TRBV4-3, with 7 positions matching TRBD2. The CDR3 sequence is CASSQEASGIDEQYF. The CDR3 DNA reads as TGCGCCAGCAGCCAAGAGGCCAGCGGGATCGACGAGCAGTACTTC.